Below, one TCR beta chain is given with its context. Its antigen is undetermined. The table came from immunoSEQ multiplex PCR; TCRdb's copy has only in-frame clones and leaves some out. This table has about 400,000 clones, about nine tenths appearing once. Treatment given: roughly 18 received Ad26.COV2.S at low or high dose, single or two shots; about 5 received placebo; per-sample allocation not given. Repertoires come from day 63 after the first vaccine or placebo injection. Spike of the Wuhan-strain SARS-CoV-2 was expressed by an Ad26 vector, which formed the vaccine. J was trimmed by 4 bases and V by 5 bases; bases with no gene match: 5. Germline loops: CDR1 SGHAT, CDR2 FQNNGV. The length of the CDR3 is 14 residues. The data were taken from a study of Ad26.COV2.S vaccination and SARS-CoV-2 variants. Study-level background: Doses of Ad26.COV2.S were injected into muscle once or twice, 56 days apart.

Study-wide findings and caveats: Whether participants received vaccine or placebo, their non-spike TCR breadth was similar. Spike-specific TCR breadth ran higher among vaccine recipients than placebo recipients.

V usage is TRBV11-2 and J usage is TRBJ1-1, with 9 nucleotides matching TRBD1. The sequence came from a person between 18 and 59 years old who received the Ad26.COV2.S COVID-19 vaccine or a placebo. The sample here was peripheral blood, taken in a trial of Ad26.COV2.S vaccine versus placebo. The CDR3 nucleotides read TGTGCCAGCAGCGGAGGGACAGGGCTCACTGAAGCTTTCTTT. This translates into CASSGGTGLTEAFF.